This TCR beta chain was sequenced in a study of CXCR3-negative and CXCR3-positive naive CD8 T cells. Study-level results: Naive cells that were CXCR3-negative or CXCR3-positive used TRBV-TRBJ genes alike, while memory cells diverged. CXCR3-expressing naive cells carried TRB CDR3s more hydrophobic than those of CXCR3-negative naive cells.

The CDR3 spans 17 residues. Looked up from germline, CDR1 is SEHNR and CDR2 is FQNEAQ (reference sequence). The libraries of TRB cDNA were constructed through 5' RACE using UMI labels. TCRdb reprocessed the 5' RACE reads; each CDR3 protein has one entry and no DNA is given. This table holds some 130,000 distinct CDR3 sequences. As regards this clonotype: Its antigen is currently unknown.

The sample comprised naive CXCR3+ CD8+ T cells from blood. Documented subset: CD45RO-CCR7+CD27+CD95- naive CD8+ T cells expressing CXCR3 (TNR3+). The rearrangement uses TRBV7-9 and TRBJ2-7; lacking DNA, the TRBD1 call made by TCRdb goes unchecked. This sequence was found in a human donor in good health. Some clones in this sample may be carry-over from other donors' samples. The CDR3 here is CASSLYGVGTGSYEQYF.